A selection of T cell receptor beta chains follows, all from one sample in a study of blood T cell repertoires in COVID-19. Using immunoSEQ multiplex PCR, the repertoire was profiled, and TCRdb retains in-frame clones only, with some absent. The sample consists of about 250,000 clones, 65% to 85% of them appearing once. Material: peripheral blood. The receptors shown here come from a woman between 35 and 50 years old with active or convalescent COVID-19. Both conserved end residues are part of each CDR3. The order of the fields is V gene, J gene, D gene, clone size, CDR3 DNA, CDR3 protein. D genes are given only for firm matches. Rows give clone size only sometimes, using once, few, many, or a class for an expanded clone.

V gene: TRBV2; J gene: TRBJ1-1; D gene: TRBD1; clone size: few; CDR3 DNA: TGTGCCAGCAGGGGGACAGGGGAGAACACTGAAGCTTTCTTT; CDR3 protein: CASRGTGENTEAFF
V gene: TRBV18; J gene: TRBJ2-3; D gene: TRBD1; clone size: -; CDR3 DNA: TGTGCCAGCTCACACGGACAGGGGACAGATACGCAGTATTTT; CDR3 protein: CASSHGQGTDTQYF
V gene: TRBV4-2; J gene: TRBJ2-7; D gene: TRBD2; clone size: -; CDR3 DNA: TGTGCCAGCAGCCAAGGCCGCGGGGGGTTCGACGAGCAGTACTTC; CDR3 protein: CASSQGRGGFDEQYF
V gene: TRBV6-5; J gene: TRBJ1-4; D gene: TRBD1; clone size: -; CDR3 DNA: TGTGCCAGCAGGGCCGGACAGGGGTCTAATGAAAAACTGTTTTTT; CDR3 protein: CASRAGQGSNEKLFF
V gene: TRBV10-3; J gene: TRBJ1-1; D gene: TRBD1; clone size: -; CDR3 DNA: TGTGCCATCAGTGGGGCAGGGGGCATGAACACTGAAGCTTTCTTT; CDR3 protein: CAISGAGGMNTEAFF
V gene: TRBV18; J gene: TRBJ1-6; D gene: -; clone size: -; CDR3 DNA: TGTGCCAGCTCACCATCAGGGTTGGGTAATTCACCCCTCCACTTT; CDR3 protein: CASSPSGLGNSPLHF
V gene: TRBV7-9; J gene: TRBJ2-3; D gene: TRBD2; clone size: -; CDR3 DNA: TGTGCCAGCAGTAGACTAGCCGGAGATACGCAGTATTTT; CDR3 protein: CASSRLAGDTQYF
V gene: TRBV7-3; J gene: TRBJ1-2; D gene: TRBD1; clone size: -; CDR3 DNA: TGTGCCAGCAGCTCCAGGGGGAACTATGGCTACACCTTC; CDR3 protein: CASSSRGNYGYTF
V gene: TRBV19; J gene: TRBJ1-4; D gene: -; clone size: -; CDR3 DNA: TGTGCCAGTAGTATACTGCCAGCAGATAGAGGGGAAAAACTGTTTTTT; CDR3 protein: CASSILPADRGEKLFF
V gene: TRBV7-2; J gene: TRBJ1-2; D gene: TRBD1; clone size: few; CDR3 DNA: TGTGCCAGCAGCTTAGCACAGGGGGGCTATGGCTACACCTTC; CDR3 protein: CASSLAQGGYGYTF
V gene: TRBV28; J gene: TRBJ1-3; D gene: -; clone size: -; CDR3 DNA: TGTGCCAGCAGTTTAAACAGGGTCGGAAACACCATATATTTT; CDR3 protein: CASSLNRVGNTIYF
V gene: TRBV9; J gene: TRBJ2-3; D gene: -; clone size: few; CDR3 DNA: TGTGCCAGCAGCGTAGTAGGGGGGGCCCCAGATACGCAGTATTTT; CDR3 protein: CASSVVGGAPDTQYF
V gene: TRBV28; J gene: TRBJ2-3; D gene: -; clone size: -; CDR3 DNA: TGTGCCAGCAGTTTATGGATTACAGGAGCGCCAGATACGCAGTATTTT; CDR3 protein: CASSLWITGAPDTQYF
V gene: TRBV7-9; J gene: TRBJ2-7; D gene: -; clone size: -; CDR3 DNA: TGTGCCAGCAGCTCCTCAGACAGCTACGAGCAGTACTTC; CDR3 protein: CASSSSDSYEQYF
V gene: TRBV2; J gene: TRBJ2-3; D gene: TRBD2; clone size: -; CDR3 DNA: TGTGCCAGCAGTCCTCCCACTAGCGGGGATCCGGTGGGCACAGATACGCAGTATTTT; CDR3 protein: CASSPPTSGDPVGTDTQYF
V gene: TRBV6-5; J gene: TRBJ1-6; D gene: TRBD1; clone size: -; CDR3 DNA: TGTGCCAGTCAGGGGGATTCACCCCTCCACTTT; CDR3 protein: CASQGDSPLHF
V gene: TRBV7-8; J gene: TRBJ2-3; D gene: -; clone size: -; CDR3 DNA: TGTGCCAGCAGCTTAGCGTGGGCAATCACAGATACGCAGTATTTT; CDR3 protein: CASSLAWAITDTQYF
V gene: TRBV5-1; J gene: TRBJ2-3; D gene: -; clone size: -; CDR3 DNA: TGCGCCAGCAGCGCCCCGGCGGGGTCTCCCACAGATACGCAGTATTTT; CDR3 protein: CASSAPAGSPTDTQYF
V gene: TRBV5-1; J gene: TRBJ1-4; D gene: -; clone size: -; CDR3 DNA: TGCGCCAGCAGCGCGCTGTGGGGGGCTAATGAAAAACTGTTTTTT; CDR3 protein: CASSALWGANEKLFF
V gene: TRBV14; J gene: TRBJ2-5; D gene: -; clone size: -; CDR3 DNA: TGTGCCAGCAGGTTGCGAGGGCGGGAGACCCAGTACTTC; CDR3 protein: CASRLRGRETQYF
V gene: TRBV27; J gene: TRBJ1-2; D gene: -; clone size: -; CDR3 DNA: TGTGCCAGCAGTTTAGGGTACGCGACTCTGAATTCATATGGCTACACCTTC; CDR3 protein: CASSLGYATLNSYGYTF
V gene: TRBV24-1; J gene: TRBJ2-3; D gene: -; clone size: -; CDR3 DNA: TGTGCCACCAGTGATCCCGTTACACTAGTCGATACGCAGTATTTT; CDR3 protein: CATSDPVTLVDTQYF
V gene: TRBV12-3/TRBV12-4; J gene: TRBJ1-1; D gene: -; clone size: -; CDR3 DNA: TGTGCCAGCAGCGAGATGAACACTGAAGCTTTCTTT; CDR3 protein: CASSEMNTEAFF
V gene: TRBV5-5; J gene: TRBJ2-2; D gene: TRBD1; clone size: -; CDR3 DNA: TGTGCCAGCAGCTTGGACCCAAGGGGGACAGGGAACACCGGGGAGCTGTTTTTT; CDR3 protein: CASSLDPRGTGNTGELFF
V gene: TRBV2; J gene: TRBJ1-5; D gene: TRBD1; clone size: few; CDR3 DNA: TGTGCCAGCAGTGAGGCAGGGGGCTCGGACGACCCCCAGCATTTT; CDR3 protein: CASSEAGGSDDPQHF
V gene: TRBV4-2; J gene: TRBJ1-2; D gene: -; clone size: -; CDR3 DNA: TGTGCCAGCAGCCAAGATAATGGGGAGGGAGATGGCTACACCTTC; CDR3 protein: CASSQDNGEGDGYTF
V gene: TRBV9; J gene: TRBJ2-3; D gene: TRBD2; clone size: -; CDR3 DNA: TGTGCCAGCAGCGTAACGACTAGCGGGTTGACAGATACGCAGTATTTT; CDR3 protein: CASSVTTSGLTDTQYF
V gene: TRBV30; J gene: TRBJ2-3; D gene: TRBD1; clone size: -; CDR3 DNA: TGTGCCTTATCCCCGACAGGGGACACAGATACGCAGTATTTT; CDR3 protein: CALSPTGDTDTQYF